This TCR beta chain is drawn from a study of T cell responses to AZD1222 COVID-19 vaccine. Germline CDR1 is LNHDA and CDR2 is SQIVND (reference sequence). V shed 4 bases and J 7 bases; nucleotides not matched to a gene: 16. CDR3 size: 18 residues. Repertoires were generated with immunoSEQ multiplex PCR, while TCRdb's copy carries only in-frame clones and drops some. Among some 90,000 clones, roughly nine tenths were seen once, and the ten largest hold about 1.6%. This sequence joins TRBV19 and TRBJ1-4; TRBD1 matches 9 bases. Here the sequenced sample was peripheral blood, taken on day 0 of AZD1222 vaccination. This TCR derives from an adult in good health. CDR3 residues: CASSTGTGRLLTGEKLFF. In nucleotides, the CDR3 is TGTGCCAGTAGTACCGGGACAGGGCGATTACTCACGGGTGAAAAACTGTTTTTT.